This T cell receptor beta chain stems from a study of T-cell reconstitution after alpha-beta-depleted transplantation in children. The table lists this clonotype with many counts. Its antigen is currently unknown. The library targeted TCRbeta and was prepared with unique molecular identifiers. TCRdb passed the PCR reads through MiXCR, listing each CDR3 protein once. The data hold about 260,000 distinct CDR3 sequences, with roughly 10% observed a single time. Points from the study as a whole: Reportedly, only several hundred clones from non-depleted graft cells drove alpha-beta T-cell counts at about two months. One year after transplant, T-cell counts and diversity came mostly from newly produced T cells. Surviving thymic progenitors and recipient T cells were the source of high TCRbeta diversity at day 60 in some patients.

The CDR3 is made up of 14 amino acids. V shed 3 bases, J shed 5 bases, and the junction held 6 bases outside the gene matches. In germline, CDR1 is DFQATT, CDR2 SNEGSKA (reference sequence). Here the sequenced sample was peripheral blood, taken 180 days after TCRalphabeta/CD19-depleted stem cell transplant. The V call is TRBV20-1, the J call TRBJ2-5, with 10 bases aligning to TRBD1. This TCR derives from a male patient aged 2-15 years who had a stem cell transplant for chronic granulomatous disease, so the T cells may come from the graft donor. The CDR3 sequence is CSASRDRGYETQYF. In DNA, the CDR3 is TGCAGTGCTAGCCGGGACAGGGGATACGAGACCCAGTACTTC.